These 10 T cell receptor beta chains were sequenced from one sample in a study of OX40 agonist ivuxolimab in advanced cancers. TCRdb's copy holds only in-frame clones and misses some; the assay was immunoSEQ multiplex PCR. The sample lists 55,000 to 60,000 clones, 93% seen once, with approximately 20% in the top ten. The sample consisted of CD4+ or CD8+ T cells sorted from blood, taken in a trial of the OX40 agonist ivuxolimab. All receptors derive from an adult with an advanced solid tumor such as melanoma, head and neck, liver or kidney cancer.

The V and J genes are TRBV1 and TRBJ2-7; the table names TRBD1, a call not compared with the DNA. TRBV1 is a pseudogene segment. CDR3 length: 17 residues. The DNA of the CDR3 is TGCACCAGCAGCCAAGCCGGCGGACAGGGAGGTTCCTACGAGCAGTACTTC. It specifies CTSSQAGGQGGSYEQYF.

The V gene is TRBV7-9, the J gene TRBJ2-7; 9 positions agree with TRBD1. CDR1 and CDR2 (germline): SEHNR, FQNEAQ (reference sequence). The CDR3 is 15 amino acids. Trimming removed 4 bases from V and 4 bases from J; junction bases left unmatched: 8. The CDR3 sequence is CASSSGTGFSYEQYF. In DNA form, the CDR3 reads TGTGCCAGCAGCTCCGGGACAGGGTTTTCTTACGAGCAGTACTTC.

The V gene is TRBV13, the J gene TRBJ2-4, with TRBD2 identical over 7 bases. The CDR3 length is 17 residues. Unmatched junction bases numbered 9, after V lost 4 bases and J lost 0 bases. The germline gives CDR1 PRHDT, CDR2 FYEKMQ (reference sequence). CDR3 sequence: CASSYRAGNLAKNIQYF. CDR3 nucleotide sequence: TGTGCCAGCAGCTACCGAGCGGGGAACTTAGCCAAAAACATTCAGTACTTC.

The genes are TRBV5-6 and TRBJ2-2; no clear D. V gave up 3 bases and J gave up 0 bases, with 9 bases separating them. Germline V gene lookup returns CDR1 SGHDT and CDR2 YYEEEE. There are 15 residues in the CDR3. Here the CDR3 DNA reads TGTGCCAGCAGCTGGGTGACGGCGAACACCGGGGAGCTGTTTTTT. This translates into CASSWVTANTGELFF.

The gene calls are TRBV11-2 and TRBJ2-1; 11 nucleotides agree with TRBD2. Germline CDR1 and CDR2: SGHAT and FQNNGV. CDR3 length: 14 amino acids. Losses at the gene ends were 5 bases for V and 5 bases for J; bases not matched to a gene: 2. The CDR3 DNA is TGTGCCAGCAGCGGACTAGCGGGCCACAATGAGCAGTTCTTC. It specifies CASSGLAGHNEQFF.

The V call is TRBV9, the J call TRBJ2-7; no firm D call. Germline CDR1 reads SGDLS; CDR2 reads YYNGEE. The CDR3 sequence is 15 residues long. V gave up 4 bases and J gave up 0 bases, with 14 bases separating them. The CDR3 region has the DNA TGTGCCAGCAGCATCACAGATGACTTCTCCTACGAGCAGTACTTC. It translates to CASSITDDFSYEQYF.

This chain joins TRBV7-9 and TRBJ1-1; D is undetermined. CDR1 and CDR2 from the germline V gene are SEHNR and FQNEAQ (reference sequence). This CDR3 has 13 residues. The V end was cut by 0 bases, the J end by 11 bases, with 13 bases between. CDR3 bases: TGTGCCAGCAGCTTAGCGGAAACCCCGTGGGCTTTCTTT. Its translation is CASSLAETPWAFF.

CDR3 in amino acids: CASSLEVLEGQADTQYF. The CDR3 DNA sequence: TGTGCCAGCAGCTTAGAAGTTCTAGAGGGCCAGGCAGATACGCAGTATTTT. The chain combines TRBV7-2 with TRBJ2-3, with a tentative D call TRBD2 (5 bases). V was clipped by 1 base and J by 4 bases, with 18 bases between them. Germline lookup yields CDR1 SGHTA and CDR2 FQGNSA. This CDR3 has 17 amino acids.

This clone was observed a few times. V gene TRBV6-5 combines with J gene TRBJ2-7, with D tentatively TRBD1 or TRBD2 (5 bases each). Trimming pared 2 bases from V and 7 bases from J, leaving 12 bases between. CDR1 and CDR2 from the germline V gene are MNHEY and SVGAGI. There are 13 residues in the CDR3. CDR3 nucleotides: TGTGCCAGCAGTTACGTGGGACCCAGGGAGCAGTACTTC. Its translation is CASSYVGPREQYF.

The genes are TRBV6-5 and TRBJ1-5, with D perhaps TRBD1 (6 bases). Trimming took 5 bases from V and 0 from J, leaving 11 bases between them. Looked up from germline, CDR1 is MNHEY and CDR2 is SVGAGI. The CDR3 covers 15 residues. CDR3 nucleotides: TGTGCCAGCAGTCGCCGGGGGGCTAGCAATCAGCCCCAGCATTTT. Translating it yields CASSRRGASNQPQHF.